These 14 T cell receptor beta chains were sequenced from one sample in a study of blood T cell repertoires in COVID-19. Clones were read by immunoSEQ multiplex PCR, and TCRdb kept only the in-frame ones, dropping some. This table holds approximately 260,000 clones, approximately 78% found once. Specimen: peripheral blood. The receptors come from an older woman with active or convalescent COVID-19.

The chain joins TRBV7-2 to TRBJ2-3, with D perhaps TRBD2 (7 bases). V was pared by 1 base and J by 2 bases, with 13 bases between. Germline-derived CDR1 and CDR2 are SGHTA and FQGNSA. CDR3 size: 16 residues. CDR3 sequence (DNA): TGTGCCAGCAGCTTAGTTGGGGGGGCCGCCACAGATACGCAGTATTTT. This sequence encodes CASSLVGGAATDTQYF. Together with reference TRBV7-2 and TRBJ2-3, the CDR3 gives the full variable domain: GAGVSQSPSNKVTEKGKDVELRCDPISGHTALYWYRQSLGQGLEFLIYFQGNSAPDKSGLPSDRFSAERTGGSVSTLTIQRTQQEDSAVYLCASSLVGGAATDTQYFGPGTRLTVL.

The CDR3 sequence: CASSPEARGGYTF. DNA of the CDR3: TGTGCCAGCTCACCAGAGGCCCGCGGGGGCTACACCTTC. The V call is TRBV18, the J call TRBJ1-2; D ambiguous. With 2 bases removed from V and 8 bases from J, the gap between germline ends came to 12 bases. CDR1 KGHSH and CDR2 LQKENI come from the germline V gene. This CDR3 region has 13 residues.

This clone was seen only once. The gene calls are TRBV6-1 and TRBJ2-2; 12 bases agree with TRBD2. Germline CDR1 reads MNHNS; CDR2 reads SASEGT. The CDR3 runs to 16 residues. Trimming took 3 bases from V and 2 from J; bases not matched to a gene: 1. The CDR3 loop reads CASSEGLAGNTGELFF. The CDR3 DNA sequence: TGTGCCAGCAGTGAGGGACTAGCGGGCAACACCGGGGAGCTGTTTTTT.

This chain links TRBV14 with TRBJ1-2; maybe TRBD1 (6 bases). Trimming shortened V by 4 bases and J by 5 bases, and 8 bases separated the two germline ends. CDR3 length: 12 amino acids. Germline V gene sequence: CDR1 SGHDN, CDR2 FVKESK. The CDR3 loop reads CASSRQAYGYTF. The CDR3 nucleotides read TGTGCCAGCAGCCGACAGGCGTATGGCTACACCTTC.

V and J are TRBV12-3 or TRBV12-4 and TRBJ1-4; 7 bases fit TRBD1. CDR3 length: 13 residues. J lost 7 bases, V lost 5 bases, and 4 bases had no gene match. CDR3 sequence reads: CASSPDRVEKLFF. CDR3 sequence (DNA): TGTGCCAGCAGTCCAGACAGGGTTGAAAAACTGTTTTTT.

The chain recombines TRBV6-5 with TRBJ2-3; 14 nucleotides line up with TRBD2. This CDR3 is built from 16 residues. The junction had 4 bases not matched to a gene; V was cut back by 4 bases and J by 4 bases. The germline V gene has CDR1 MNHEY and CDR2 SVGAGI. The chain's CDR3 is CASSLTSGGGADTQYF. The CDR3 DNA reads TGTGCCAGCAGTTTGACTAGCGGGGGGGGCGCAGATACGCAGTATTTT.

Written as DNA, the CDR3 is TGTGCTAGTGGTTCTAGCGGGGGAATCGGTGAGCAGTTCTTC. This sequence encodes CASGSSGGIGEQFF. The chain uses TRBV12-5 and TRBJ2-1; 10 bases agree with TRBD2. Germline V gene data show CDR1 as LGHNT and CDR2 as FRNRAP. CDR3 length: 14 amino acids. The V and J ends lost 4 bases and 9 bases, in that order; junction bases with no gene match: 6.

The chain uses TRBV25-1 and TRBJ1-6; 7 nucleotides agree with TRBD1. This CDR3 has 15 residues. Germline-derived CDR1 and CDR2 are MGHDK and SYGVNS. V lost 4 bases, J lost 7 bases, and 7 bases stayed unmatched. The CDR3 reads CASSAPGTANSPLHF. DNA of the CDR3: TGTGCCAGCAGTGCCCCCGGGACAGCCAATTCACCCCTCCACTTT.

Note on this clone: The same CDR3 arises from other DNA sequences in this sample as well. The gene calls are TRBV7-3 and TRBJ1-1; a possible D gene is TRBD1 (6 bases). V lost 8 bases and J lost 1, with 14 bases in between. The CDR3 is 14 residues long. Germline V lookup: CDR1 SGHTA, CDR2 FQGTGA. CDR3 region: CASSSGQPNTEAFF. The CDR3 DNA follows: TGTGCCAGCTCTAGCGGACAGCCGAACACTGAAGCTTTCTTT.

The chain joins TRBV19 to TRBJ1-1; D not certain. The V end lost 5 bases, the J end lost 0 bases, and 7 bases lay between the germline ends. From germline, CDR1 is LNHDA and CDR2 SQIVND (reference sequence). The CDR3 totals 13 residues. CDR3 in amino acids: CASSPNLNTEAFF. For the CDR3, the DNA is TGTGCCAGTAGTCCGAACTTGAACACTGAAGCTTTCTTT.

The chain recombines TRBV14 with TRBJ2-2; D is perhaps TRBD1 (5 bases). CDR1 is SGHDN and CDR2 is FVKESK in the germline V gene. This CDR3 comprises 18 residues. V dropped 4 bases and J dropped 1 base, with 19 bases sitting between them. The DNA of the CDR3 is TGTGCCAGCAGCCGCCGACAGCGAAAGCTACTGAACACCGGGGAGCTGTTTTTT. This gives the protein CASSRRQRKLLNTGELFF.

The V and J genes are TRBV2 and TRBJ2-3; D call uncertain. This CDR3 is built from 13 residues. Deletions cut 3 bases from V and 0 bases from J, with 4 bases between. From germline, CDR1 is SNHLY and CDR2 FYNNEI. CDR3 DNA sequence: TGTGCCAGCAGTGATACTAGCACAGATACGCAGTATTTT. As protein: CASSDTSTDTQYF.

This chain joins TRBV27 and TRBJ2-7; 7 nucleotides align to TRBD1. After removal of 0 bases from V and 3 bases from J, the junction contained 11 bases not matched to a gene. This CDR3 has 17 amino acids. The V gene's germline CDR1 is MNHEY and CDR2 SMNVEV (reference sequence). The CDR3 coding sequence is TGTGCCAGCAGTTTATCCCCCACGGGACAGCCAGGCTACGAGCAGTACTTC. Protein: CASSLSPTGQPGYEQYF.

This clone was seen more than once but under ten times. The chain uses TRBV2 and TRBJ2-7, with a tentative D call TRBD1 (6 bases). There are 12 residues in the CDR3. Trimming took 6 bases from V and 2 from J, leaving 8 bases between them. Germline V gene sequence: CDR1 SNHLY, CDR2 FYNNEI. CDR3 region: CASRTGTYEQYF. CDR3 sequence (DNA): TGTGCCAGCAGAACAGGGACCTACGAGCAGTACTTC.